This T cell receptor beta chain was documented in a study of glioma-infiltrating T cells. Study-wide context: WHO grade II oligodendrogliomas or astrocytomas, plus non-recurrent WHO grade IV glioblastomas, were sampled.

The V end lost 4 bases, the J end lost 4 bases, and 16 bases lay between the germline ends. CDR1 is MNHEY, CDR2 SVGEGT, per germline. The CDR3 spans 15 residues. Overall study results and limits: Tissue-blood divergence was below expectation in non-neoplastic patients, above in gliomas. Only very few CDR3 sequences appeared in both tissue and blood.

As regards this clonotype: Its cognate antigen is unknown.

Using RNA template, CDR3s of TCR alpha and beta were amplified with iRepertoire arm-PCR. Tissue mRNA or PBMC total RNA, roughly 85-450 ng, went into one-step reverse transcription and amplification. Using its own MiXCR run on the multiplex PCR reads, TCRdb lists one record per CDR3 protein. The sample has roughly 350,000 distinct CDR3 sequences, about 40% seen once; the top ten hold around 12%. The sample comprised glioma tissue, nonneoplastic brain tissue, or PBMCs (not recorded which). The TCR originated in a human donor with low-grade glioma or glioblastoma, undergoing nonglioma brain surgery, or in good health (not recorded which). The chain employs TRBV6-2 or TRBV6-3 and TRBJ1-1; D is perhaps TRBD1 (5 bases). The DNA of the CDR3 is TGTGCCAGCAGTTCCCCCAGGGTGGGGAGCACTGAAGCTTTCTTT. Its protein is CASSSPRVGSTEAFF.